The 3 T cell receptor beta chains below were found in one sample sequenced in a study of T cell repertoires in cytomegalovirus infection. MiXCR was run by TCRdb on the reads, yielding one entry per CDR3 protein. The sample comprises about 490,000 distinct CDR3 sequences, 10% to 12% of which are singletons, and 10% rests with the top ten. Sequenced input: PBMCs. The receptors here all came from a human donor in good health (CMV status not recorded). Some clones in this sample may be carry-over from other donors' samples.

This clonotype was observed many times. CDR3 in amino acids: CASESVSRDLSQETQYF. DNA for the CDR3: TGTGCCAGCGAAAGCGTTTCTAGAGACCTAAGCCAAGAGACCCAGTACTTC. The genes are TRBV5-6 and TRBJ2-5; D remains unclear. The CDR3 consists of 17 residues. V was clipped by 7 bases and J by 1 base, with 23 bases between them. Germline V CDR1 and CDR2: SGHDT, YYEEEE. The complete variable domain, with remaining parts taken from reference TRBV5-6 and TRBJ2-5, reads DAGVTQSPTHLIKTRGQQVTLRCSPKSGHDTVSWYQQALGQGPQFIFQYYEEEERQRGNFPDRFSGHQFPNYSSELNVNALLLGDSALYLCASESVSRDLSQETQYFGPGTRLLVL.

The CDR3 sequence is CATSRGEQTGAFF. The CDR3, as DNA: TGTGCCACCAGCAGGGGAGAGCAGACGGGAGCTTTCTTT. The genes are TRBV15 and TRBJ1-1; D is uncertain. The CDR3 has 13 residues. V shed 3 bases and J shed 10 bases, with 15 bases lying between them. Germline CDR1 and CDR2: LNHNV and YYDKDF (reference sequence).

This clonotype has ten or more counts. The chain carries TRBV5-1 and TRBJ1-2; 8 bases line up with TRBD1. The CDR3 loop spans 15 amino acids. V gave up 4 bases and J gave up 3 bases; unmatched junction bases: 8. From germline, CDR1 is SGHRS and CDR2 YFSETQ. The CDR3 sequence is CASSHLRQGHYGYTF. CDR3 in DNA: TGCGCCAGCAGCCACCTCCGACAGGGGCACTATGGCTACACCTTC.